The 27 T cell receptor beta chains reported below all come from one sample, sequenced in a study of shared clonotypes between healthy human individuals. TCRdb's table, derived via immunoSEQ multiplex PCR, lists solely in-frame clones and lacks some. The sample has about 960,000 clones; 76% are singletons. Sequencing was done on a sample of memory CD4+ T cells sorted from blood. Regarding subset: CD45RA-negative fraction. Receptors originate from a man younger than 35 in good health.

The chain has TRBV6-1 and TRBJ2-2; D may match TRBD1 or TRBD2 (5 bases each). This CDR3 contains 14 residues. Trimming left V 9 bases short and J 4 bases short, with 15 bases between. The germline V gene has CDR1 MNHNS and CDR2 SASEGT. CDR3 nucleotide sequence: TGTGCCAGTGGGGGACCGACGGGCACCGGGGAGCTGTTTTTT. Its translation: CASGGPTGTGELFF.

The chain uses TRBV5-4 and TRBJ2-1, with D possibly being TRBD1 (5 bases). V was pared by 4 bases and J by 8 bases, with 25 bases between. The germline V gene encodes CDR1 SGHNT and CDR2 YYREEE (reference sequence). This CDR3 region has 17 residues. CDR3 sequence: CASSPDSTGPMGDEQFF. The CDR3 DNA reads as TGTGCCAGCAGCCCCGACTCCACAGGCCCCATGGGCGATGAGCAGTTCTTC. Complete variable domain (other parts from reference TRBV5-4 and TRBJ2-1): ETGVTQSPTHLIKTRGQQVTLRCSSQSGHNTVSWYQQALGQGPQFIFQYYREEENGRGNFPPRFSGLQFPNYSSELNVNALELDDSALYLCASSPDSTGPMGDEQFFGPGTRLTVL.

CDR3 protein: CAISEDYTGANVLTF. The CDR3 DNA reads as TGTGCCATCAGTGAAGATTATACTGGGGCCAACGTCCTGACTTTC. The chain has TRBV10-3 and TRBJ2-6; no clear D gene. Germline values: CDR1 ENHRY, CDR2 SYGVKD. With 3 bases removed from V and 2 bases from J, the gap between germline ends came to 8 bases. CDR3 size: 15 residues.

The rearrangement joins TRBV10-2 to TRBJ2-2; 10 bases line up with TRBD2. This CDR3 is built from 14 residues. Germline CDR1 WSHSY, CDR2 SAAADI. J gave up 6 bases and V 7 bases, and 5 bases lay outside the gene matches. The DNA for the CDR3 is TGCGCCAGCAACAGCGGGAGGGCCGCCGGGGAGCTGTTTTTT. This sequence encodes CASNSGRAAGELFF.

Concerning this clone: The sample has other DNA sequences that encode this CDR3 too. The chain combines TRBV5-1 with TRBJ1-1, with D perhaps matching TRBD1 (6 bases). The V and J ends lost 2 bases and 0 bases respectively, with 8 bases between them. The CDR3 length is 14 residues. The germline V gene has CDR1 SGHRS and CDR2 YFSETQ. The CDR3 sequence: CASSFGTLNTEAFF. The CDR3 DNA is TGCGCCAGCAGCTTCGGGACATTGAACACTGAAGCTTTCTTT.

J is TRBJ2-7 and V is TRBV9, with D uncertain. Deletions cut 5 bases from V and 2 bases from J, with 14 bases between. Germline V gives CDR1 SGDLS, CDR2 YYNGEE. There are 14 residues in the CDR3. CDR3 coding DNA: TGTGCCAGCAGGCCACTGGTACCCGCCTACGAGCAGTACTTC. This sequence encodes CASRPLVPAYEQYF. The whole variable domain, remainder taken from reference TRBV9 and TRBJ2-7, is DSGVTQTPKHLITATGQRVTLRCSPRSGDLSVYWYQQSLDQGLQFLIQYYNGEERAKGNILERFSAQQFPDLHSELNLSSLELGDSALYFCASRPLVPAYEQYFGPGTRLTVT.

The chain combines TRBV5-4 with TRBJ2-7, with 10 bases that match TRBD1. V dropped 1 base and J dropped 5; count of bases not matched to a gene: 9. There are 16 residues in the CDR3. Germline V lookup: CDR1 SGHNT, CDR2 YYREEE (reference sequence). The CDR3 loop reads CASSLYGTGDRNEQYF. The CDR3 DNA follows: TGTGCCAGCAGCTTGTACGGGACAGGGGACCGGAACGAGCAGTACTTC.

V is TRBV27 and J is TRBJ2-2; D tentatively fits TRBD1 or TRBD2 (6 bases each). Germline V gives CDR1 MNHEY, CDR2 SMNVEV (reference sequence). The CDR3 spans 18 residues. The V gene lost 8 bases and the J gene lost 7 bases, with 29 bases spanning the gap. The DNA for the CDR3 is TGTGCCAGCGATAAACTCGGGCCCGACCCCAGGGGAGGCGGGGAGCTGTTTTTT. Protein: CASDKLGPDPRGGGELFF.

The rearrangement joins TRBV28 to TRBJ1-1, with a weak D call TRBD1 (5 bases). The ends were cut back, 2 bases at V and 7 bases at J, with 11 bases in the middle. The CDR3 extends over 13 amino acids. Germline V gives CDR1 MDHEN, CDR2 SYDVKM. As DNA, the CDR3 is TGTGCCAGCAGTTTAGAGTGGGGCGGTGAAGCTTTCTTT. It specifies CASSLEWGGEAFF.

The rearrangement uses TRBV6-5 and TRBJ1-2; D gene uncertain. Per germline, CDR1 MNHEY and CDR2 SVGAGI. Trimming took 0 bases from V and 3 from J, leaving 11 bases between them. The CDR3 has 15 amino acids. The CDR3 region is CASSYSLRWDYGYTF. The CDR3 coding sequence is TGTGCCAGCAGTTACTCGCTACGGTGGGACTATGGCTACACCTTC.

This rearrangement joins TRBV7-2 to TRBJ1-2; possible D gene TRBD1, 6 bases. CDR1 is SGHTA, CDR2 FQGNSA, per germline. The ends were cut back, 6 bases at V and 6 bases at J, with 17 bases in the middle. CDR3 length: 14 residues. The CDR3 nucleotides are TGTGCCAGCAGTCTCAGGCAGGGGCATCATGGCTACACCTTC. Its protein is CASSLRQGHHGYTF.

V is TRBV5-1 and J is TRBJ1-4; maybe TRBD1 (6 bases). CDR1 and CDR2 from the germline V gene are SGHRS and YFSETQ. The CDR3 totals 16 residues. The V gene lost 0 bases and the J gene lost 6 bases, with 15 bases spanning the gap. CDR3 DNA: TGCGCCAGCAGCTTGGAGGGGGGCGCGAGATATGAAAAACTGTTTTTT. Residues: CASSLEGGARYEKLFF.

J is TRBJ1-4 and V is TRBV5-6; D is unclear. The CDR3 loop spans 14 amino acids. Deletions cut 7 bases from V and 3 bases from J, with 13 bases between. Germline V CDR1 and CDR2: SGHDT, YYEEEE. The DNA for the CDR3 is TGTGCCAGCGCCTTTGGTGGGCCTAATGAAAAACTGTTTTTT. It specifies CASAFGGPNEKLFF.

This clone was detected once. CDR3 loop: CASLFSGMVGEKLFF. In DNA, the CDR3 is TGTGCCAGCCTCTTCTCCGGGATGGTGGGTGAAAAACTGTTTTTT. The rearrangement links TRBV2 to TRBJ1-4; D unclear. Trimming left V 8 bases short and J 7 bases short, with 20 bases between. CDR3 length: 15 residues. Looked up from germline, CDR1 is SNHLY and CDR2 is FYNNEI.

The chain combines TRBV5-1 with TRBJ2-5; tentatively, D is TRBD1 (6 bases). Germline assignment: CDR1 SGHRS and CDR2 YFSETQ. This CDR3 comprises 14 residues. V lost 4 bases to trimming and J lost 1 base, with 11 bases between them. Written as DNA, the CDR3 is TGCGCCAGCAGCAAAACAGGGTTCCAAGAGACCCAGTACTTC. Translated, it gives CASSKTGFQETQYF. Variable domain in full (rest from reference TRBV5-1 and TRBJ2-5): KAGVTQTPRYLIKTRGQQVTLSCSPISGHRSVSWYQQTPGQGLQFLFEYFSETQRNKGNFPGRFSGRQFSNSRSEMNVSTLELGDSALYLCASSKTGFQETQYFGPGTRLLVL.

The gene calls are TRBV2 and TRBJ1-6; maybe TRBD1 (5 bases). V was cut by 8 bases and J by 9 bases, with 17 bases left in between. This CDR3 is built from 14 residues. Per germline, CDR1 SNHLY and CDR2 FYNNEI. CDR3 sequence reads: CASGTTLDGSPLHF. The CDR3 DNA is TGTGCCAGCGGGACCACCCTGGACGGTTCACCCCTCCACTTT.

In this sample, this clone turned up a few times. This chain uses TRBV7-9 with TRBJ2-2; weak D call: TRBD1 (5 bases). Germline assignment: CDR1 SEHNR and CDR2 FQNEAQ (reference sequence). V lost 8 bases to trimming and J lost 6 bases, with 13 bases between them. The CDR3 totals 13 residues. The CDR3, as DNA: TGTGCCAGCGGCAGCCAAGGGGCCGGGGAGCTGTTTTTT. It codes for CASGSQGAGELFF.

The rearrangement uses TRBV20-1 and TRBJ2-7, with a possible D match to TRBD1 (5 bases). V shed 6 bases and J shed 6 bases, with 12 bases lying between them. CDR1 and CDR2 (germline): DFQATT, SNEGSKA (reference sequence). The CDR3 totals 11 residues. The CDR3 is CSATDSFEQYF. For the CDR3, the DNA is TGCAGTGCCACAGACAGTTTCGAGCAGTACTTC.

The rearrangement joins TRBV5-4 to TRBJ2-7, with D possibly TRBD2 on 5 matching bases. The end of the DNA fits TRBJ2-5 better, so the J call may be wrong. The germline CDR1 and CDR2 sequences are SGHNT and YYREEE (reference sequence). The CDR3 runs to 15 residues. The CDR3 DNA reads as TGTGCCAGCAGCTTGCCGGGGATGGCCCAAGAGACCCAGTACTTC. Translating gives CASSLPGMAQETQYF.

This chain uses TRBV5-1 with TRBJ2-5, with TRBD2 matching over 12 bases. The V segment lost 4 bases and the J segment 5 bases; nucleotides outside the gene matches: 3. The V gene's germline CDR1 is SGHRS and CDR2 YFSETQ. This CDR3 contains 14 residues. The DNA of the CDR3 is TGCGCCAGCAGCCGAGGACTAGCGGGGGAGACCCAGTACTTC. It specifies CASSRGLAGETQYF. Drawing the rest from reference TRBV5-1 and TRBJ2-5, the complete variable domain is KAGVTQTPRYLIKTRGQQVTLSCSPISGHRSVSWYQQTPGQGLQFLFEYFSETQRNKGNFPGRFSGRQFSNSRSEMNVSTLELGDSALYLCASSRGLAGETQYFGPGTRLLVL.

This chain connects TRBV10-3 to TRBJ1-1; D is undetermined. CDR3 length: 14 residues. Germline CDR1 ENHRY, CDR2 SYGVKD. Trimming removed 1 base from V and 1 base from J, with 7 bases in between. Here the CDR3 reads CAISEWERNTEAFF. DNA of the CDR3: TGTGCCATCAGTGAGTGGGAGAGGAACACTGAAGCTTTCTTT.

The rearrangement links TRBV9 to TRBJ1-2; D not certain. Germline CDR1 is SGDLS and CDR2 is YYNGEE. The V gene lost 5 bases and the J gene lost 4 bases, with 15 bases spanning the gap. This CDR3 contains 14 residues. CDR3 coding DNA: TGTGCCAGCAGTCCAAGCGGGGATTTCTATGGCTACACCTTC. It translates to CASSPSGDFYGYTF.

The CDR3 sequence: CASSPSWRLDLNEQFF. The CDR3 region has the DNA TGTGCCAGCAGCCCTAGCTGGAGGCTCGACCTCAATGAGCAGTTCTTC. V usage is TRBV7-2 and J usage is TRBJ2-1; a possible D gene is TRBD2 (5 bases). Germline V gives CDR1 SGHTA, CDR2 FQGNSA. CDR3 size: 16 residues. Trimming shortened V by 5 bases and J by 6 bases, and 20 bases separated the two germline ends.

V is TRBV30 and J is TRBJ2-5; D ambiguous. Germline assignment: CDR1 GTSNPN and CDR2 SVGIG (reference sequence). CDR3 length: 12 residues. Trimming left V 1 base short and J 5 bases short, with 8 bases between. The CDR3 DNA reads TGTGCCTGGAGTGCCTCCCCGGAGACCCAGTACTTC. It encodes CAWSASPETQYF.

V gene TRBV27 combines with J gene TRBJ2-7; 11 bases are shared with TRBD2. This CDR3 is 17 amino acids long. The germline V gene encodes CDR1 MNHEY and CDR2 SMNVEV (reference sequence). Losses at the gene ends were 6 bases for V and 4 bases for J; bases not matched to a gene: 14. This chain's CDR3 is CASSRYLSGGGVYEQYF. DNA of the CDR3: TGTGCCAGCAGCCGATACCTTAGCGGGGGGGGAGTTTACGAGCAGTACTTC.

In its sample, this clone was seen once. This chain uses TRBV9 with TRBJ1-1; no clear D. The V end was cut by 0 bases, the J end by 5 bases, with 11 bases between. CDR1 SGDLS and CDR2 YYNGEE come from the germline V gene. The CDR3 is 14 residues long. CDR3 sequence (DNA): TGTGCCAGCAGCGTAGACAGAGCCCAAACTGAAGCTTTCTTT. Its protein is CASSVDRAQTEAFF.

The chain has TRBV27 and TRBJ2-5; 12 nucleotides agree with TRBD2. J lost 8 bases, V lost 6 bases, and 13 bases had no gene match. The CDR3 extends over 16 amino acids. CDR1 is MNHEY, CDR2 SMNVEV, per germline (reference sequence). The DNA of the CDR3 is TGTGCCAGCAGCTTTGCCCTAGCGGGGGGGAAATCCACCCAGTACTTC. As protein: CASSFALAGGKSTQYF.